A single sample is the source of the 14 T cell receptor beta chains below, sequenced in a study of immune evolution from preneoplasia to lung adenocarcinoma. Only in-frame clones appear in the TCRdb table, and some are missing; sequencing was by immunoSEQ multiplex PCR. This table holds about 3,900 clones, about 85% found once. The specimen sequenced was FFPE minimally invasive lung adenocarcinoma tissue. The receptors here all came from a donor aged 70 or older with lung adenocarcinoma.

The gene calls are TRBV28 and TRBJ2-6; D is tentatively TRBD1 or TRBD2 (7 bases each). Trimming shortened V by 8 bases and J by 3 bases, and 14 bases separated the two germline ends. The germline V gene has CDR1 MDHEN and CDR2 SYDVKM. This CDR3 has 15 amino acids. The CDR3 DNA reads TGTGCCAGCCAGGGGGGGGGCTTTGGGGCCAACGTCCTGACTTTC. This sequence encodes CASQGGGFGANVLTF. Using reference TRBV28 and TRBJ2-6 for the parts outside the CDR3, the full variable domain is DVKVTQSSRYLVKRTGEKVFLECVQDMDHENMFWYRQDPGLGLRLIYFSYDVKMKEKGDIPEGYSVSREKKERFSLILESASTNQTSMYLCASQGGGFGANVLTFGAGSRLTVL.

A remark on this clone: This may stem from a read error, because a much larger clone lies one nucleotide away. This chain links TRBV13 with TRBJ2-7; TRBD2 matches 10 bases. Germline V gene lookup returns CDR1 PRHDT and CDR2 FYEKMQ (reference sequence). CDR3 length: 15 residues. Losses at the gene ends were 2 bases for V and 7 bases for J; bases not matched to a gene: 8. The CDR3, as DNA: TGTGCCAGCAGCTTAAGCTCTAGCGGGAGTAAAGAGCAGTACTTC. Protein: CASSLSSSGSKEQYF.

The V gene is TRBV30, the J gene TRBJ1-5, with a tentative D call TRBD1 (5 bases). V was clipped by 4 bases and J by 7 bases, with 14 bases between them. Looked up from germline, CDR1 is GTSNPN and CDR2 is SVGIG (reference sequence). The length of the CDR3 is 13 residues. CDR3 bases: TGTGCCTGGAATCCGGGACCCTCACAGCCCCAGCATTTT. This codes for CAWNPGPSQPQHF.

CDR3 residues: CASIPTGYNEQFF. The CDR3 region has the DNA TGTGCCAGTATACCAACAGGGTACAATGAGCAGTTCTTC. The chain employs TRBV19 and TRBJ2-1; TRBD1 is a possible D gene (6 bases). V was trimmed by 7 bases and J by 4 bases, leaving 11 bases between them. CDR1 LNHDA and CDR2 SQIVND come from the germline V gene (reference sequence). There are 13 residues in the CDR3.

The chain has TRBV4-2 and TRBJ2-5; weak D call: TRBD1 (7 bases). Deletions cut 3 bases from V and 5 bases from J, with 22 bases between. This CDR3 is 17 amino acids long. The V gene's germline CDR1 is LGHNA and CDR2 YNFKEQ. Here the CDR3 reads CASSQGTRQGGRETQYF. In nucleotides, the CDR3 is TGTGCCAGCAGCCAGGGGACTCGACAGGGAGGAAGGGAGACCCAGTACTTC.

This chain uses TRBV7-8 with TRBJ2-7; no reliable D call. The V end was cut by 4 bases, the J end by 2 bases, with 9 bases between. Germline lookup yields CDR1 SGHVS and CDR2 FQNEAQ. The CDR3 loop spans 13 amino acids. The CDR3 loop is CASSSQAPYEQYF. For the CDR3, the DNA is TGTGCCAGCAGCTCCCAGGCGCCCTACGAGCAGTACTTC. Full variable domain (rest looked up from reference TRBV7-8 and TRBJ2-7): GAGVSQSPRYKVAKRGQDVALRCDPISGHVSLFWYQQALGQGPEFLTYFQNEAQLDKSGLPSDRFFAERPEGSVSTLKIQRTQQEDSAVYLCASSSQAPYEQYFGPGTRLTVT.

V usage is TRBV6-5 and J usage is TRBJ1-1, with no clear D. The V and J ends lost 1 base and 1 base respectively, with 7 bases between them. CDR3 length: 14 amino acids. The germline V gene encodes CDR1 MNHEY and CDR2 SVGAGI. The CDR3 spells CASSYYKTNTEAFF. CDR3 sequence (DNA): TGTGCCAGCAGTTACTATAAGACGAACACTGAAGCTTTCTTT.

The V call is TRBV18, the J call TRBJ2-1, with TRBD2 identical over 10 bases. J lost 6 bases, V lost 6 bases, and 8 bases had no gene match. CDR1 and CDR2 (germline): KGHSH, LQKENI. CDR3 length: 15 amino acids. CDR3 region: CASSQSSGRSNEQFF. DNA of the CDR3: TGTGCCAGCTCCCAATCTAGCGGGAGAAGCAATGAGCAGTTCTTC.

This clone was seen a handful of times. V and J are TRBV4-3 and TRBJ1-1, with 11 bases fitting TRBD1. Germline CDR1 reads LGHNA; CDR2 reads YSLEER. The CDR3 is made up of 15 amino acids. V shed 2 bases, J shed 6 bases, and the junction held 5 bases outside the gene matches. The DNA of the CDR3 is TGCGCCAGCAGCCAATTGGGGGGACAGGGGGCTGAAGCTTTCTTT. Protein: CASSQLGGQGAEAFF.

The V gene is TRBV5-1, the J gene TRBJ1-2; TRBD1 aligns across 7 bases. Germline V gene data show CDR1 as SGHRS and CDR2 as YFSETQ. V lost 4 bases and J lost 4; bases outside the gene matches: 4. The CDR3 spans 13 residues. CDR3 bases: TGCGCCAGCAGCCCGGGACAGTCCTATGGCTACACCTTC. The encoded protein is CASSPGQSYGYTF.

The genes are TRBV28 and TRBJ1-2; no clear D. V was shortened by 5 bases and J by 8 bases, with 9 bases between the two germline ends. Germline CDR1 reads MDHEN; CDR2 reads SYDVKM. The CDR3 sequence is 11 residues long. For the CDR3, the DNA is TGTGCCAGCAGTCCAAGTAGCGGCTACACCTTC. This gives the protein CASSPSSGYTF.

The chain employs TRBV9 and TRBJ1-6, with a possible D match to TRBD1 (5 bases). The CDR3 loop spans 14 amino acids. The germline CDR1 and CDR2 sequences are SGDLS and YYNGEE. V lost 0 bases and J 7 bases, leaving 8 bases between the germline ends. CDR3 bases: TGTGCCAGCAGCGTAGCCCAGGGAAATTCACCCCTCCACTTT. Protein sequence: CASSVAQGNSPLHF.

V and J are TRBV5-4 and TRBJ2-4; the D gene is possibly TRBD2 (5 bases). Per the germline V gene, CDR1 is SGHNT and CDR2 is YYREEE (reference sequence). Trimming stripped 3 bases from V and 1 base from J, with 11 bases between. The CDR3 totals 15 residues. The CDR3 spells CASSSPGMAKNIQYF. CDR3 nucleotide sequence: TGTGCCAGCAGCTCCCCGGGGATGGCCAAAAACATTCAGTACTTC. Full variable domain (remainder filled in from reference TRBV5-4 and TRBJ2-4): ETGVTQSPTHLIKTRGQQVTLRCSSQSGHNTVSWYQQALGQGPQFIFQYYREEENGRGNFPPRFSGLQFPNYSSELNVNALELDDSALYLCASSSPGMAKNIQYFGAGTRLSVL.

This chain uses TRBV19 with TRBJ2-1; maybe TRBD1 (5 bases). The CDR3 contains 18 residues. V was pared by 6 bases and J by 7 bases, with 28 bases between. CDR1 and CDR2 (germline): LNHDA, SQIVND (reference sequence). CDR3 coding DNA: TGTGCCAGTAGCGACGGGCTTCTTTGGGGCGTGGGTCGTAATGAGCAGTTCTTC. Translated: CASSDGLLWGVGRNEQFF.